This T cell receptor (beta chain) was identified in a study of type 1 regulatory T cells. Background on the study: An in vitro protocol generated T-allo10, a Tr1-enriched, alloantigen-specific CD4 T cell product. Overall study results and limits: Type 1 regulatory T cells had a more restricted TCR repertoire than non-type 1 regulatory T cells.

To note about this clonotype: Its antigen is unknown.

TCRdb reprocessed the reads with MiXCR, giving one entry per CDR3 protein. The table lists roughly 60,000 distinct CDR3 sequences, approximately 60% of them singletons. V lost 5 bases to trimming and J lost 0 bases; unmatched junction nucleotides: 5. CDR1 is SNHLY and CDR2 is FYNNEI in the germline V gene. The CDR3 sequence is 16 residues long. This chain joins TRBV2 and TRBJ2-3; 10 nucleotides line up with TRBD2. Sequencing was done on a sample of cultured non-Tr1 T cells, either the whole culture or a sorted T cell fraction (not recorded which). The TCR comes from a human donor in good health. The CDR3 spells CASSLRTSGSTDTQYF. Here the CDR3 DNA reads TGTGCCAGCAGTTTGCGGACTAGCGGCAGCACAGATACGCAGTATTTT.